One sample yielded the 13 T cell receptor beta chains listed below, sequenced in a study of post-analysis software for immune sequencing data. The TCR beta cDNA libraries carried unique molecular identifiers. TCRdb re-called the PCR reads through MiXCR, storing one row per CDR3 protein. There are approximately 570,000 distinct CDR3 sequences in the sample; around 40% occur only once, and more than 1.5% lies in the top ten. Study-wide results and limits: Relative to controls, patients had roughly five TRBV segments at higher frequency, with TRBV5-6, TRBV5-1 and TRBV20-1 among these.

No antigen has been assigned to these receptors. Sample: blood. The receptors originated from a girl between 5 and 17 years old with multiple sclerosis.

CDR3 protein: CASRQAGWTEAFF. The CDR3 DNA sequence: TGTGCCAGCAGACAGGCGGGGTGGACTGAAGCTTTCTTT. The chain links TRBV12-3 or TRBV12-4 to TRBJ1-1, with D perhaps TRBD1 (5 bases). The CDR3 has 13 amino acids. V gave up 6 bases and J gave up 5 bases, with 13 bases separating them.

The chain recombines TRBV4-1 with TRBJ2-5, with D hard to call. Trimming stripped 0 bases from V and 3 bases from J, with 5 bases between. The CDR3 runs 13 residues. Germline loops: CDR1 MGHRA, CDR2 YSYEKL. CDR3 nucleotides: TGCGCCAGCAGCCAAGAATCAGAAGAGACCCAGTACTTC. Protein: CASSQESEETQYF.

The chain recombines TRBV29-1 with TRBJ2-3, with D possibly called TRBD1 or TRBD2 (5 bases each). The ends were cut back, 6 bases at V and 2 bases at J, with 12 bases in the middle. The CDR3 totals 13 residues. Per the germline V gene, CDR1 is SQVTM and CDR2 is ANQGSEA. CDR3 protein: CSVTGTYTDTQYF. As DNA, the CDR3 is TGCAGCGTCACCGGGACCTACACAGATACGCAGTATTTT.

The V and J genes are TRBV6-6 and TRBJ2-7, with D perhaps TRBD1 or TRBD2 (6 bases each). The germline V and J ends were trimmed by 4 bases and 6 bases, with 16 bases remaining between them. The CDR3 has 14 amino acids. CDR1 is MNHNY, CDR2 SVGAGI, per germline (reference sequence). The chain's CDR3 is CASSLRGGQSEQYF. CDR3 DNA sequence: TGTGCCAGCAGTTTAAGAGGGGGGCAGAGCGAGCAGTACTTC.

This sequence joins TRBV7-9 and TRBJ1-1, with no clear D. Per germline, CDR1 SEHNR and CDR2 FQNEAQ (reference sequence). This CDR3 has 15 amino acids. The germline V and J ends were trimmed by 5 bases and 0 bases, with 13 bases remaining between them. CDR3 residues: CASSDHNGVNTEAFF. DNA for the CDR3: TGTGCCAGCAGCGATCATAACGGGGTGAACACTGAAGCTTTCTTT.

The chain has TRBV20-1 and TRBJ1-4; a weak D match, TRBD1 (5 bases). V was trimmed by 6 bases and J by 8 bases, leaving 16 bases between them. The CDR3 contains 13 residues. Germline V gene lookup returns CDR1 DFQATT and CDR2 SNEGSKA (reference sequence). CDR3 bases: TGCAGTGCGGGGGGAGGGTCGGGCGAAAAACTGTTTTTT. Amino acids: CSAGGGSGEKLFF.

The chain combines TRBV5-1 with TRBJ2-1; D ambiguous. Germline CDR1 and CDR2: SGHRS and YFSETQ. CDR3 length equals 16 residues. Trimming cost V 4 bases and J 6 bases, with 20 bases left between them. DNA for the CDR3: TGCGCCAGCAGCCTAACTCTTGGAGCTTCGCTCAATGAGCAGTTCTTC. Translating gives CASSLTLGASLNEQFF.

This clonotype appeared a few times. V gene TRBV6-6 combines with J gene TRBJ1-2; D is unresolved. V dropped 0 bases and J dropped 5 bases, with 10 bases sitting between them. This CDR3 region has 14 residues. CDR1 is MNHNY, CDR2 SVGAGI, per germline (reference sequence). CDR3 DNA sequence: TGTGCCAGCAGTTACTCCGAAGGACGGTATGGCTACACCTTC. Residues: CASSYSEGRYGYTF.

The chain couples TRBV20-1 to TRBJ2-1, with no clear D. With 3 bases removed from V and 0 bases from J, the gap between germline ends came to 15 bases. Germline CDR1 reads DFQATT; CDR2 reads SNEGSKA (reference sequence). The CDR3 contains 16 residues. CDR3 sequence: CSASRAYPSSYNEQFF. CDR3 bases: TGCAGTGCTAGTCGTGCGTACCCGAGCTCCTACAATGAGCAGTTCTTC.

The gene calls are TRBV12-3 or TRBV12-4 and TRBJ2-7; no clear D. Trimming removed 2 bases from V and 10 bases from J, with 15 bases in between. CDR3 size: 13 residues. Written as DNA, the CDR3 is TGTGCCAGCAGTTTACCCCCCTCCACGGCCCAGTACTTC. Translating it yields CASSLPPSTAQYF.

The chain employs TRBV29-1 and TRBJ2-3; tentatively, D is TRBD2 (6 bases). V lost 7 bases, J lost 6 bases, and 20 bases lay in between. The CDR3 spans 14 residues. Germline lookup yields CDR1 SQVTM and CDR2 ANQGSEA. The chain's CDR3 is CSASAGTFLDTQYF. The CDR3 nucleotides read TGCAGCGCTAGCGCGGGGACCTTCCTGGATACGCAGTATTTT.

The gene calls are TRBV9 and TRBJ2-7; no reliable D call. This CDR3 is 11 amino acids long. The V end lost 3 bases, the J end lost 5 bases, and 6 bases lay between the germline ends. The germline V gene encodes CDR1 SGDLS and CDR2 YYNGEE. The CDR3 spells CASSGTDEQYF. In DNA, the CDR3 is TGTGCCAGCAGCGGCACAGACGAGCAGTACTTC.

This chain links TRBV4-2 with TRBJ2-3, with D possibly TRBD2 on 5 matching bases. The V gene's germline CDR1 is LGHNA and CDR2 YNFKEQ. Trimming removed 0 bases from V and 4 bases from J, with 8 bases in between. The CDR3 totals 14 residues. The CDR3 DNA reads TGTGCCAGCAGCCAAGACGGGATTGCAGATACGCAGTATTTT. It is translated as CASSQDGIADTQYF.